The clone carrying this TCR beta chain was seen a single time. Its antigen is currently unknown. Survey level was the resolution at which the v3.0 immunoSEQ assay ran. Profiling relied on immunoSEQ multiplex PCR, and the TCRdb table lists in-frame clones only, not all of them. The sample lists approximately 24,000 clones; roughly 87% were seen once. V was pared by 6 bases and J by 4 bases, with 12 bases between. The CDR3 extends over 13 amino acids. The germline V gene encodes CDR1 MNHNS and CDR2 SASEGT. These data are taken from a study of long-term antiretroviral therapy in people with HIV. At the level of the study: Sampling started about a decade before the 2015 immediate-ART recommendation.

Study observations and caveats: Pre-ART clonal expansion yielded clones that dominated the repertoire at all time points.

The sequence was collected from a man between 45 and 60 years old with HIV. The chain joins TRBV6-1 to TRBJ1-2; a possible D gene is TRBD1 (5 bases). This sample comprised unsorted PBMCs, obtained 1.8 years before starting antiretroviral therapy. The CDR3 loop is CASRWGTFYGYTF. The CDR3 nucleotides are TGTGCCAGCAGATGGGGGACCTTCTATGGCTACACCTTC.